This T cell receptor (beta chain) was sequenced in a study of tumor-infiltrating lymphocytes in primary liver carcinoma. Study overall: Sample counts of productive TCRbeta reads spanned roughly 3.65 to 8 million; these counts were similar across tissue types.

A primer matching the constant region was used to make TCR beta cDNA from 450 to 500 ng of total RNA. Slightly modified ARM-PCR, run as three nested multiplex PCR rounds, produced the TCR beta libraries. The first two PCR rounds used TRBV1-TRBV30 forward primers with a C-beta reverse primer, around 10 cycles each. TCRdb re-derived calls from the multiplex PCR reads in MiXCR, one entry per CDR3 protein. The data show about 200,000 distinct CDR3 sequences, around 60% seen once. The CDR3 contains 14 residues. V lost 0 bases, J lost 10 bases, and 10 bases lay in between. CDR1 and CDR2 (germline): MGHRA, YSYEKL. This clonotype was observed at least ten times. Unsorted whole blood supplied the RNA, and germline DNA was extracted too.

The TCR sequence derives from a woman in her sixties or seventies with primary liver carcinoma and hepatitis B virus infection. Sequencing was done on a sample of peripheral blood. This chain connects TRBV4-1 to TRBJ1-6, with D possibly TRBD1 on 5 matching bases. CDR3 nucleotide sequence: TGCGCCAGCAGCCAAGAGGGGGTTGGATCACCCCTCCACTTT. Encoded protein: CASSQEGVGSPLHF.